Listed below are T cell receptor beta chains from one sample, sequenced in a study of cytomegalovirus exposure and HLA in healthy donors. The method was immunoSEQ multiplex PCR; TCRdb's version includes in-frame clones alone and lacks a portion of them. The sample contains some 140,000 clones, roughly 80% of which appear only once. Sequenced sample: PBMCs. The receptors shown here come from a woman aged 40 to 50 in good health and CMV-seronegative. Both conserved end residues are trimmed from each CDR3.

cdr3_aa: ASSGFSNQPQH; v_call: TRBV19; cdr3_length: 11; j_call: TRBJ1-5
cdr3_aa: ASSFSSVSKLF; v_call: TRBV28; cdr3_length: 11; j_call: TRBJ1-4
cdr3_aa: ASSLGRLGETQY; v_call: TRBV7-7; cdr3_length: 12; j_call: TRBJ2-5
cdr3_aa: ASSSKQGKTEAF; v_call: TRBV7-9; cdr3_length: 12; j_call: TRBJ1-1
cdr3_aa: ASTRPVVHEQY; v_call: TRBV7-2; cdr3_length: 11; j_call: TRBJ2-7
cdr3_aa: ASTEGGASPNEQF; v_call: TRBV6-6; cdr3_length: 13; j_call: TRBJ2-1
cdr3_aa: ASSLVSGNTEAF; v_call: TRBV7-8; cdr3_length: 12; j_call: TRBJ1-1
cdr3_aa: ASSQTSGPNTGELF; v_call: TRBV27; cdr3_length: 14; j_call: TRBJ2-2
cdr3_aa: ASSPTGSGNTIY; v_call: TRBV7-8; cdr3_length: 12; j_call: TRBJ1-3
cdr3_aa: ASIPRTGYTGELF; v_call: TRBV6-6; cdr3_length: 13; j_call: TRBJ2-2
cdr3_aa: ASSEDGVQETQY; v_call: TRBV2; cdr3_length: 12; j_call: TRBJ2-5
cdr3_aa: ASSGTSGGANEQF; v_call: TRBV6-4; cdr3_length: 13; j_call: TRBJ2-1
cdr3_aa: ASSLGGTYGYT; v_call: TRBV5-1; cdr3_length: 11; j_call: TRBJ1-2
cdr3_aa: ASSIKDRAYSNTEAF; v_call: TRBV7-8; cdr3_length: 15; j_call: TRBJ1-1
cdr3_aa: ASALGGGAYNEQF; v_call: TRBV12-5; cdr3_length: 13; j_call: TRBJ2-1
cdr3_aa: ASSLGQPYGYT; v_call: TRBV28; cdr3_length: 11; j_call: TRBJ1-2
cdr3_aa: ASTLLASNQPQH; v_call: TRBV2; cdr3_length: 12; j_call: TRBJ1-5
cdr3_aa: ASSFAKGEETQY; v_call: TRBV5-1; cdr3_length: 12; j_call: TRBJ2-5
cdr3_aa: ASSWATSLQETQY; v_call: TRBV5-1; cdr3_length: 13; j_call: TRBJ2-5
cdr3_aa: ASSLTGQGTEAF; v_call: TRBV5-6; cdr3_length: 12; j_call: TRBJ1-1
cdr3_aa: ASSPSPPGLDGYT; v_call: TRBV18; cdr3_length: 13; j_call: TRBJ1-2
cdr3_aa: ASSEISDEKLF; v_call: TRBV6-1; cdr3_length: 11; j_call: TRBJ1-4
cdr3_aa: ASSMFSANTEAF; v_call: TRBV19; cdr3_length: 12; j_call: TRBJ1-1
cdr3_aa: ASQGDSNQPQH; v_call: TRBV5-1; cdr3_length: 11; j_call: TRBJ1-5
cdr3_aa: SVEDRDRAF; v_call: TRBV29-1; cdr3_length: 9; j_call: TRBJ1-1
cdr3_aa: ASSGGWHTGELF; v_call: TRBV5-4; cdr3_length: 12; j_call: TRBJ2-2
cdr3_aa: SAEDSEKLF; v_call: TRBV20-1; cdr3_length: 9; j_call: TRBJ1-4
cdr3_aa: ASSGTGARKETQY; v_call: TRBV18; cdr3_length: 13; j_call: TRBJ2-5
cdr3_aa: SSSRPPAGAF; v_call: TRBV7-9; cdr3_length: 10; j_call: TRBJ1-1
cdr3_aa: ASSLAGSRDEKLF; v_call: TRBV5-1; cdr3_length: 13; j_call: TRBJ1-4
cdr3_aa: ASSGRTGPSRYNEQF; v_call: TRBV5-8; cdr3_length: 15; j_call: TRBJ2-1
cdr3_aa: ASSYSPRGTVGYT; v_call: TRBV6-6; cdr3_length: 13; j_call: TRBJ1-2
cdr3_aa: ASSSQGVGEKLF; v_call: TRBV7-2; cdr3_length: 12; j_call: TRBJ1-4
cdr3_aa: ASSLVAFDSINEQF; v_call: TRBV5-5; cdr3_length: 14; j_call: TRBJ2-1
cdr3_aa: ASSSGGYEQY; v_call: TRBV11-2; cdr3_length: 10; j_call: TRBJ2-7
cdr3_aa: ASSLRTSGEETQY; v_call: TRBV7-9; cdr3_length: 13; j_call: TRBJ2-5
cdr3_aa: ASTPSTNTGELF; v_call: TRBV5-1; cdr3_length: 12; j_call: TRBJ2-2
cdr3_aa: ASSSPSTESSYEQY; v_call: TRBV6-5; cdr3_length: 14; j_call: TRBJ2-7
cdr3_aa: ASSEGESTQY; v_call: TRBV6-1; cdr3_length: 10; j_call: TRBJ2-3
cdr3_aa: ASSLQGGASYGYT; v_call: TRBV5-4; cdr3_length: 13; j_call: TRBJ1-2
cdr3_aa: ASSLQGESEAF; v_call: TRBV5-1; cdr3_length: 11; j_call: TRBJ1-1
cdr3_aa: ASSPRGGFGELF; v_call: TRBV2; cdr3_length: 12; j_call: TRBJ2-2
cdr3_aa: ASSVLGGGQETQY; v_call: TRBV9; cdr3_length: 13; j_call: TRBJ2-5
cdr3_aa: ASTGGGSSTDTQY; v_call: TRBV6-6; cdr3_length: 13; j_call: TRBJ2-3
cdr3_aa: ASSLGLEETQY; v_call: TRBV11-2; cdr3_length: 11; j_call: TRBJ2-5
cdr3_aa: ASSYSEGVLPLH; v_call: TRBV6-5; cdr3_length: 12; j_call: TRBJ1-6
cdr3_aa: ASSLVSGTSATEAF; v_call: TRBV5-1; cdr3_length: 14; j_call: TRBJ1-1
cdr3_aa: ASSPGQTSGNTIY; v_call: TRBV18; cdr3_length: 13; j_call: TRBJ1-3
cdr3_aa: AAGQGPASFDEQF; v_call: TRBV6-5; cdr3_length: 13; j_call: TRBJ2-1